This TCR beta chain was retrieved from a study of T cell repertoires in cytomegalovirus infection (dated by TCRdb to the late 2010s). About the investigation overall: The peptide stimulations were aimed at well-studied HLA-B-restricted epitopes as well as recently identified HLA-C-restricted CMV epitopes, whose presentation resists viral immunomodulation. Donor HLA type was relevant to the analysis, because carriage of CMV infection together with the matching HLA type was indicated by public TCR beta signatures. What the research found in general, with its limitations: In both this cohort and an independent roughly 400-donor cohort, the cumulative frequency of public TCR beta family members distinguished carriers of CMV infection plus the relevant HLA type. The ex vivo response was dominated by HLA-C-restricted CMV-specific TCR beta clonotypes, which also provided the single most frequent clonotype in two of eight donors.

Inclusive of the bounding cysteine and phenylalanine, the CDR3 is 16 residues long. The kept DNA is CDR3 alone, 48 bases in frame from the first base. Trimmed from V: 7 bases; trimmed from J: 0 bases; junction bases lacking a gene match: 9. The germline V gene (reference sequence) supplies CDR1 MNHNY and CDR2 SVGAGI. Instrument used: Illumina HiSeq 1500. The public reads were reanalyzed by TCRdb: fastp trimming at Q25, MiXCR alignment, in-frame beta chains only. A single entry per CDR3 protein holds the most common genes and DNA from its merged rows. In all, the sample holds roughly 800,000 distinct CDR3 sequences, and about 29% of those were seen once. The ten largest account for about an eighth of the sample. In light of the paper, this sample's treatment or condition label describes: in vitro stimulation with specific CMV peptide epitopes to enrich CMV-specific T cells. With respect to this clonotype: The target of this receptor is not known. No base quality values were provided; no much bigger clone lies one nucleotide off.

This chain joins TRBV6-6 to TRBJ1-5, with 7 bases matching TRBD1. The sample was cultured CD8+ T cells from PBMCs, taken from culture after CMV antigen stimulation. The TCR sequence derives from a human donor in good health (CMV status not recorded). Some clones in this sample may be carry-over from other donors' samples. The nucleotide sequence reads as follows: TGTGCCAGCACCGATATCGGGACAGATAGCAATCAGCCCCAGCATTTT. This gives the protein CASTDIGTDSNQPQHF.